The 6 T cell receptor beta chains reported below all come from one sample, sequenced in a study of blood T cell repertoires in COVID-19. The method was immunoSEQ multiplex PCR; TCRdb's version includes in-frame clones alone and lacks a portion of them. This sample yields hundreds of thousands of clones, of which 90% are seen a single time; over 0.85% belongs to the top ten. The sequenced material came from PBMCs or T cells enriched from blood (not recorded which). The receptors derive from a man aged 50-59 years who had been exposed to COVID-19.

This chain links TRBV5-1 with TRBJ2-1, with 8 bases aligning to TRBD2. Germline V gives CDR1 SGHRS, CDR2 YFSETQ. The V gene end was trimmed by 0 bases and the J gene end by 7 bases; junction bases not matched to a gene: 6. The CDR3 is made up of 15 amino acids. CDR3 sequence: CASSLGSGGGNEQFF. CDR3 coding DNA: TGCGCCAGCAGCTTGGGGAGCGGGGGTGGTAATGAGCAGTTCTTC.

This clone was found once. This chain uses TRBV4-1 with TRBJ1-2, with D perhaps matching TRBD1 (6 bases). V dropped 1 base and J dropped 3 bases, with 15 bases sitting between them. Per germline, CDR1 MGHRA and CDR2 YSYEKL. The CDR3 has 16 amino acids. The CDR3 DNA sequence: TGCGCCAGCAGCCAAGTTGCGGGGGCTTTAGACTATGGCTACACCTTC. It encodes CASSQVAGALDYGYTF.

CDR3 coding DNA: TGTGCCAGCAGCCCGGGAGGGGGGGGAACGCAGTATTTT. Translated: CASSPGGGGTQYF. The V and J genes are TRBV7-3 and TRBJ2-3, with TRBD2 matching 8 bases. The CDR3 length is 13 residues. V lost 5 bases and J lost 9; bases outside the gene matches: 7. Germline lookup yields CDR1 SGHTA and CDR2 FQGTGA. Full variable domain (missing parts from reference TRBV7-3 and TRBJ2-3): GAGVSQTPSNKVTEKGKYVELRCDPISGHTALYWYRQSLGQGPEFLIYFQGTGAADDSGLPNDRFFAVRPEGSVSTLKIQRTERGDSAVYLCASSPGGGGTQYFGPGTRLTVL.

The chain joins TRBV7-2 to TRBJ2-2; D is ambiguous. This CDR3 is 15 amino acids long. Per the germline V gene, CDR1 is SGHTA and CDR2 is FQGNSA. V was trimmed by 2 bases and J by 4 bases, leaving 11 bases between them. CDR3 DNA sequence: TGTGCCAGCAGCTTATCCTTCGGGTCCACCGGGGAGCTGTTTTTT. It is translated as CASSLSFGSTGELFF.

The rearrangement joins TRBV7-3 to TRBJ2-3; the match to TRBD2 covers 9 bases. After removal of 6 bases from V and 2 bases from J, the junction contained 6 bases not matched to a gene. The CDR3 length is 15 residues. Germline V gene sequence: CDR1 SGHTA, CDR2 FQGTGA. DNA of the CDR3: TGTGCCAGCAGTTCCTCTAGCGGGGTCACAGATACGCAGTATTTT. Encoded protein: CASSSSSGVTDTQYF.

This chain uses TRBV10-2 with TRBJ1-1, with D unclear. V was shortened by 5 bases and J by 3 bases, with 13 bases between the two germline ends. This CDR3 spans 14 amino acids. The germline V gene encodes CDR1 WSHSY and CDR2 SAAADI. CDR3 residues: CASSHSPADTEAFF. CDR3 bases: TGCGCCAGCAGTCACAGTCCGGCCGACACTGAAGCTTTCTTT.